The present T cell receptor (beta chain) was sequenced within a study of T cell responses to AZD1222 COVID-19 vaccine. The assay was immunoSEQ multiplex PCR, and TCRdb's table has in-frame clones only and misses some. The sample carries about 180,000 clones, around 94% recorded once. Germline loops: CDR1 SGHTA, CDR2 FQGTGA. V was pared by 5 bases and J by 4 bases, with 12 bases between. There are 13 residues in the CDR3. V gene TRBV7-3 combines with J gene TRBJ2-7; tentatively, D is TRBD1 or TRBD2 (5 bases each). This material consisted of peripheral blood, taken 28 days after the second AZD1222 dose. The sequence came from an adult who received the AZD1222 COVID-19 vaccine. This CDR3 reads CASSQGTEYEQYF. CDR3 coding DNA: TGTGCCAGCAGCCAAGGGACGGAATACGAGCAGTACTTC.